Below are 10 T cell receptor beta chains sequenced from a single sample in a study of blood T cell repertoires in COVID-19. Measured with immunoSEQ multiplex PCR; TCRdb has only the in-frame clones, and not every one. The sample consists of approximately 300,000 clones, around nine tenths of them appearing once. Sequenced input: peripheral blood. Receptors originate from a woman between 50 and 59 years old with active or convalescent COVID-19.

The chain is built from TRBV7-3 and TRBJ2-5; 7 nucleotides align to TRBD1. This CDR3 has 15 residues. The V gene end was trimmed by 0 bases and the J gene end by 7 bases; junction bases not matched to a gene: 8. Germline V gene data show CDR1 as SGHTA and CDR2 as FQGTGA. CDR3: CASSLTATGSGTQYF. In DNA form, the CDR3 reads TGTGCCAGCAGCTTAACAGCGACAGGGTCTGGGACCCAGTACTTC.

Ten or more counts support this clone. This chain uses TRBV10-3 with TRBJ2-2; D may be TRBD2 (6 bases). The V end was cut by 3 bases, the J end by 3 bases, with 17 bases between. The CDR3 has 17 amino acids. Per the germline V gene, CDR1 is ENHRY and CDR2 is SYGVKD. CDR3 loop: CAISDPLLASDTGELFF. CDR3 coding DNA: TGTGCCATCAGTGACCCCCTTCTAGCGAGCGACACCGGGGAGCTGTTTTTT.

This chain joins TRBV28 and TRBJ2-3; TRBD2 agrees at 8 bases. The V gene end was trimmed by 5 bases and the J gene end by 6 bases; junction bases not matched to a gene: 19. This CDR3 has 18 residues. The germline V gene encodes CDR1 MDHEN and CDR2 SYDVKM. CDR3 loop: CASSPPHTLAGSRDTQYF. As DNA, the CDR3 is TGTGCCAGCAGTCCCCCCCACACATTAGCGGGAAGTAGGGATACGCAGTATTTT. Supplemented by reference TRBV28 and TRBJ2-3, the full variable domain reads DVKVTQSSRYLVKRTGEKVFLECVQDMDHENMFWYRQDPGLGLRLIYFSYDVKMKEKGDIPEGYSVSREKKERFSLILESASTNQTSMYLCASSPPHTLAGSRDTQYFGPGTRLTVL.

V and J are TRBV7-2 and TRBJ2-7; the D gene is possibly TRBD2 (5 bases). The ends were cut back, 2 bases at V and 0 bases at J, with 8 bases in the middle. This CDR3 region has 14 residues. Germline V lookup: CDR1 SGHTA, CDR2 FQGNSA. The CDR3, as DNA: TGTGCCAGCAGCTTACCCGGACTCTCCTACGAGCAGTACTTC. Amino acid sequence: CASSLPGLSYEQYF.

J is TRBJ1-1 and V is TRBV6-1, with a tentative D call TRBD1 (6 bases). Germline V gene sequence: CDR1 MNHNS, CDR2 SASEGT. V lost 1 base and J 1 base, leaving 10 bases between the germline ends. The CDR3 contains 15 residues. CDR3 residues: CASSEVGTPNTEAFF. CDR3 sequence (DNA): TGTGCCAGCAGTGAAGTAGGGACACCGAACACTGAAGCTTTCTTT.

Here the CDR3 DNA reads TGTGCCAGCAGCCCCCGGGACAACCCCTACGAGCAGTACTTC. Its translation: CASSPRDNPYEQYF. The chain recombines TRBV11-3 with TRBJ2-7, with a possible D match to TRBD1 (6 bases). The CDR3 consists of 14 residues. Germline CDR1 reads SGHNT; CDR2 reads YENEEA. The V gene lost 5 bases and the J gene lost 2 bases, with 13 bases spanning the gap.

The chain recombines TRBV2 with TRBJ2-4, with 10 bases aligning to TRBD1. With 3 bases clipped from V and 1 base from J, the junction kept 0 bases outside the gene matches. There are 15 residues in the CDR3. The germline V gene has CDR1 SNHLY and CDR2 FYNNEI. CDR3 in DNA: TGTGCCAGCAGTGAGGGACAGGGGGCCAAAAACATTCAGTACTTC. Its protein is CASSEGQGAKNIQYF.

This clone appeared once. The chain combines TRBV12-5 with TRBJ1-4, with 8 bases aligning to TRBD1. The CDR3 is 15 amino acids. The V segment lost 2 bases and the J segment 10 bases; nucleotides outside the gene matches: 9. Germline V gives CDR1 LGHNT, CDR2 FRNRAP. The CDR3 DNA reads TGTGCTAGTGGTTTGTCACAGGGGGGTCTTGGAAAACTGTTTTTT. Translated: CASGLSQGGLGKLFF.

This rearrangement joins TRBV5-1 to TRBJ1-6; D possibly corresponds to TRBD1 (6 bases). V dropped 3 bases and J dropped 10 bases, with 17 bases sitting between them. This CDR3 region has 15 residues. Germline V gene lookup returns CDR1 SGHRS and CDR2 YFSETQ. CDR3 bases: TGCGCCAGCAGCTCCAATACAGGGTCGGAGTCACCCCTCCACTTT. This sequence encodes CASSSNTGSESPLHF. The full variable domain, with the rest looked up from reference TRBV5-1 and TRBJ1-6, is KAGVTQTPRYLIKTRGQQVTLSCSPISGHRSVSWYQQTPGQGLQFLFEYFSETQRNKGNFPGRFSGRQFSNSRSEMNVSTLELGDSALYLCASSSNTGSESPLHFGNGTRLTVT.

The chain recombines TRBV7-2 with TRBJ1-4; a weak D match, TRBD1 (5 bases). Germline V lookup: CDR1 SGHTA, CDR2 FQGNSA. Trimming took off 1 base at V and 6 bases at J, with 12 bases between the two ends. This CDR3 contains 15 residues. The CDR3 coding sequence is TGTGCCAGCAGCTTAGGGGGCAGGGTTGATGAAAAACTGTTTTTT. This encodes CASSLGGRVDEKLFF.